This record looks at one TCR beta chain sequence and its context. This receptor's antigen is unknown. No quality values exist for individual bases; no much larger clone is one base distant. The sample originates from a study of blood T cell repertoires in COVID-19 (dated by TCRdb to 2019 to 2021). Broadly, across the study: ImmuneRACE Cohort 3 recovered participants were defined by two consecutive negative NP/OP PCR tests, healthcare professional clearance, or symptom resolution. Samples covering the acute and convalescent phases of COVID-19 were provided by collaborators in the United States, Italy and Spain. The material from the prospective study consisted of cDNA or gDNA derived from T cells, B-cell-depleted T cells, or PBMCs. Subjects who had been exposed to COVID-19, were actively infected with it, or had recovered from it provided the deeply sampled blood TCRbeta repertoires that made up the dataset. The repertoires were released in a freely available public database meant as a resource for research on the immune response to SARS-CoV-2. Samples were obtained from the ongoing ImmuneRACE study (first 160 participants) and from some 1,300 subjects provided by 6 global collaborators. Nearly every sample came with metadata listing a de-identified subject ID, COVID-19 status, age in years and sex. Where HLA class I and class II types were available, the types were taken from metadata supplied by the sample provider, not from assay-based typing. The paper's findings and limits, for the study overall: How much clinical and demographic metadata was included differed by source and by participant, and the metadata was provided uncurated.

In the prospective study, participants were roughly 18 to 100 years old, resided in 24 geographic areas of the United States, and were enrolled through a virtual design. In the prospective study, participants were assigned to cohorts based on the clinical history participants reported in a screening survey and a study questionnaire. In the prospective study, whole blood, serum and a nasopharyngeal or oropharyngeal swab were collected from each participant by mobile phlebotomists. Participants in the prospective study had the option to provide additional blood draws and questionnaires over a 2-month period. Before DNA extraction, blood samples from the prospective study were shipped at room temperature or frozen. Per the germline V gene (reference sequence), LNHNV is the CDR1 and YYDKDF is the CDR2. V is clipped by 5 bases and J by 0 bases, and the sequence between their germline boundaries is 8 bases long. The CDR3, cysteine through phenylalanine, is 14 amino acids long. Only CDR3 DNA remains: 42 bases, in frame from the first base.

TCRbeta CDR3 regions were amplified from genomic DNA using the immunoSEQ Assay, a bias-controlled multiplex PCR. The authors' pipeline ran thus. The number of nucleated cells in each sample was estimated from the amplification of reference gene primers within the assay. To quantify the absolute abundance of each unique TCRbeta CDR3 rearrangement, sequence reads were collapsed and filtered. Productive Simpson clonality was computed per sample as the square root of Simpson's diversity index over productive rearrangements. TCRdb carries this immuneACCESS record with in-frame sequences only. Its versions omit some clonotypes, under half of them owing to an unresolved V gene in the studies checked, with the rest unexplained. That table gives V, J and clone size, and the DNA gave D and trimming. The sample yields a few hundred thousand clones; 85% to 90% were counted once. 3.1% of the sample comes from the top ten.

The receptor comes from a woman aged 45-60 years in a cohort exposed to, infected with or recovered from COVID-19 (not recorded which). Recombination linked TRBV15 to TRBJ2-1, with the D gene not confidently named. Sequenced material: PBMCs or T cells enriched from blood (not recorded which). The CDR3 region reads CATSDKSSYNEQFF. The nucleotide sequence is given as TGTGCCACCAGCGACAAGAGCTCCTACAATGAGCAGTTCTTC.